In this sample, the clone carrying this T cell receptor beta chain turned up many times. The antigen remains unidentified. The V end lost 2 bases, the J end lost 3 bases, and 5 bases lay between the germline ends. Per germline, CDR1 SGHRS and CDR2 YFSETQ. The CDR3 has 12 amino acids. One entry per CDR3 protein results from TCRdb running MiXCR on the 5' RACE reads. The repertoire includes 70,000 or so distinct CDR3 sequences, 2.5% to 4% of them detected once, and about 5% sits in the top ten. The data were obtained in a study of neurological immune-mediated disorders. Overall study findings and caveats: Subjects shared no identical expanded-clone CDR3 amino acid sequences, suggesting private TCR-beta repertoires in all groups.

The sequence derives from a woman aged 50 to 65 with multiple sclerosis. The specimen was PBMCs. The V and J genes are TRBV5-1 and TRBJ2-5; D is undetermined. CDR3 nucleotides: TGCGCCAGCAGCTTCCCCGAAGAGACCCAGTACTTC. Translation: CASSFPEETQYF.